One TCR beta chain is described in this entry. Its specificity is unknown. The primer mix had 60 Vbeta and 13 Jbeta primers. Clones were read by immunoSEQ multiplex PCR, and TCRdb kept only the in-frame ones, dropping some. The sample gives approximately 96,000 clones, roughly 70% of which show up once; roughly 1.8% is in the top ten. The sample is drawn from a study of cytomegalovirus exposure and HLA in healthy donors. General study results and limits: Follow-up analysis seemed to connect common viral pathogens with several of the most significant clusters identified.

With 5 bases removed from V and 2 bases from J, the gap between germline ends came to 10 bases. Germline V gives CDR1 SGHVS, CDR2 FNYEAQ. The CDR3 has 14 residues. Sequencing was carried out using PBMCs. The clonotype comes from a male donor in good health and CMV-seronegative. The chain joins TRBV7-6 to TRBJ1-5; D may be TRBD1 (5 bases). CDR3 sequence reads: CASSMGGGNQPQHF. The DNA of the CDR3 is TGTGCCAGCAGCATGGGGGGGGGCAATCAGCCCCAGCATTTT.